One and the same sample provided the 26 T cell receptor beta chains below, sequenced in a study of cytotoxic CD8 clonotypes in ibrutinib-treated CLL (dated by TCRdb to the early 2020s). The library was prepared using the immunoSEQ multiplex PCR assay. This immuneACCESS table, as held by TCRdb, lists in-frame sequences with V and J called but not all clones. Of the missing ones, under half trace to an unresolved V gene in checked studies; the others have no known cause. The sample table holds approximately 350,000 clones, of which around 66% were seen once. The top ten clones comprise approximately 6% of the sample. The starting material was PBMCs, obtained after 36 months of ibrutinib treatment. All receptors come from a human donor with chronic lymphocytic leukemia.

The chain recombines TRBV9 with TRBJ2-4; D is undetermined. Trimming stripped 4 bases from V and 1 base from J, with 12 bases between. The V gene's germline CDR1 is SGDLS and CDR2 YYNGEE. CDR3 length equals 15 residues. CDR3 nucleotides: TGTGCCAGCAGCCCCAGAGGTAGGGCCAAAAACATTCAGTACTTC. Translation: CASSPRGRAKNIQYF.

The rearrangement links TRBV4-2 to TRBJ2-3; weak D call: TRBD2 (6 bases). Between the trimmed V and J ends, which lost 1 base and 6 bases, there was a span of 14 bases. The CDR3 sequence is 15 residues long. Germline values: CDR1 LGHNA, CDR2 YNFKEQ. The CDR3 spells CASSQGGDPGDTQYF. The CDR3 coding sequence is TGTGCCAGCAGCCAAGGCGGGGACCCGGGGGATACGCAGTATTTT.

The rearrangement joins TRBV5-4 to TRBJ2-6; TRBD1 matches 7 bases. CDR1 is SGHNT and CDR2 is YYREEE in the germline V gene (reference sequence). Trimming at V came to 6 bases and at J to 0 bases, leaving 9 bases not matched to a gene. The CDR3 covers 17 residues. CDR3: CASTRGGPSSGANVLTF. The CDR3 DNA is TGTGCCAGCACCCGAGGGGGCCCAAGCTCTGGGGCCAACGTCCTGACTTTC.

The chain recombines TRBV6-6 with TRBJ2-5; D possibly uses TRBD1 or TRBD2 (7 bases each). Trimming took 10 bases from V and 4 from J, leaving 16 bases between them. Germline lookup yields CDR1 MNHNY and CDR2 SVGAGI (reference sequence). The CDR3 length is 13 residues. The CDR3 region has the DNA TGTGCCATCCAAGCAGGGGGGGGAGAGACCCAGTACTTC. This gives the protein CAIQAGGGETQYF.

This chain links TRBV9 with TRBJ1-2, with 7 nucleotides matching TRBD1. J gave up 11 bases and V 3 bases, and 7 bases lay outside the gene matches. CDR1 SGDLS and CDR2 YYNGEE come from the germline V gene. This CDR3 contains 12 residues. CDR3 sequence (DNA): TGTGCCAGCAGCGACAGGGTACAGGGGTACACCTTC. It encodes CASSDRVQGYTF.

V gene TRBV5-1 combines with J gene TRBJ2-1; maybe TRBD2 (5 bases). Germline CDR1 reads SGHRS; CDR2 reads YFSETQ. Trimming pared 4 bases from V and 2 bases from J, leaving 13 bases between. The CDR3 is made up of 15 amino acids. CDR3 protein: CASSEGLVTYNEQFF. In DNA form, the CDR3 reads TGCGCCAGCAGCGAAGGACTGGTTACCTACAATGAGCAGTTCTTC.

This rearrangement joins TRBV12-5 to TRBJ1-2; no clear D gene. Trimming stripped 4 bases from V and 6 bases from J, with 15 bases between. The CDR3 runs to 14 residues. Germline V gene sequence: CDR1 LGHNT, CDR2 FRNRAP. The CDR3 protein is CASGSPLRVDGYTF. The CDR3 DNA reads TGTGCTAGTGGTTCCCCCCTGAGGGTCGATGGCTACACCTTC.

V gene TRBV11-2 combines with J gene TRBJ2-5; 7 bases agree with TRBD2. Germline loops: CDR1 SGHAT, CDR2 FQNNGV. The CDR3 runs 20 residues. V shed 0 bases, J shed 3 bases, and the junction held 19 bases outside the gene matches. CDR3 nucleotides: TGTGCCAGCAGCTTAGATATGCGGGAGACCCCCTGGTGGCTGGAAGAGACCCAGTACTTC. Translation gives CASSLDMRETPWWLEETQYF.

The chain employs TRBV4-2 and TRBJ2-7; unclear D gene. The CDR3 loop spans 16 amino acids. V dropped 0 bases and J dropped 2 bases, with 14 bases sitting between them. Germline CDR1 reads LGHNA; CDR2 reads YNFKEQ. The CDR3 here is CASSQDGSGETYEQYF. The CDR3, as DNA: TGTGCCAGCAGCCAAGATGGGTCAGGCGAAACCTACGAGCAGTACTTC.

V usage is TRBV7-2 and J usage is TRBJ2-1, with D unresolved. Per the germline V gene, CDR1 is SGHTA and CDR2 is FQGNSA. V was trimmed by 1 base and J by 3 bases, leaving 4 bases between them. CDR3 length: 13 amino acids. CDR3: CASSLGHYNEQFF. In DNA, the CDR3 is TGTGCCAGCAGCTTAGGACACTACAATGAGCAGTTCTTC.

The chain couples TRBV9 to TRBJ1-1; 7 bases align to TRBD1. Unmatched junction bases numbered 7, after V lost 4 bases and J lost 4 bases. The CDR3 has 14 residues. The germline CDR1 and CDR2 sequences are SGDLS and YYNGEE. CDR3 protein: CASSSSTGVTEAFF. CDR3 in DNA: TGTGCCAGCAGCTCATCTACAGGGGTCACTGAAGCTTTCTTT. The variable domain in full, with the rest retrieved from reference TRBV9 and TRBJ1-1, is DSGVTQTPKHLITATGQRVTLRCSPRSGDLSVYWYQQSLDQGLQFLIQYYNGEERAKGNILERFSAQQFPDLHSELNLSSLELGDSALYFCASSSSTGVTEAFFGQGTRLTVV.

This clone was counted a few times. The V and J genes are TRBV5-1 and TRBJ2-7; TRBD2 matches at 13 bases. With V trimmed by 4 bases and J by 3 bases, 10 bases remained unmatched. CDR1 and CDR2 (germline): SGHRS, YFSETQ. The length of the CDR3 is 17 residues. CDR3 nucleotide sequence: TGCGCCAGCAGCGTAGGACTAGCGGGGGTCTCTTACTACGAGCAGTACTTC. This sequence encodes CASSVGLAGVSYYEQYF. The full variable domain, its missing parts supplied by reference TRBV5-1 and TRBJ2-7, is KAGVTQTPRYLIKTRGQQVTLSCSPISGHRSVSWYQQTPGQGLQFLFEYFSETQRNKGNFPGRFSGRQFSNSRSEMNVSTLELGDSALYLCASSVGLAGVSYYEQYFGPGTRLTVT.

The chain has TRBV18 and TRBJ1-3; D call uncertain. Germline lookup yields CDR1 KGHSH and CDR2 LQKENI. This CDR3 contains 15 residues. V lost 4 bases to trimming and J lost 0 bases, with 10 bases between them. This CDR3 reads CASSLSTPSGNTIYF. The CDR3 DNA reads as TGTGCCAGCTCACTGTCGACACCCTCTGGAAACACCATATATTTT.

This clone has only one observation. The rearrangement links TRBV19 to TRBJ2-2; possible D gene TRBD2, 5 bases. Germline lookup yields CDR1 LNHDA and CDR2 SQIVND (reference sequence). V was clipped by 0 bases and J by 7 bases, with 9 bases between them. The CDR3 contains 14 residues. The CDR3: CASSIDRSVGELFF. The CDR3 DNA follows: TGTGCCAGTAGTATAGATCGTAGCGTCGGGGAGCTGTTTTTT.

In this sample, this clone turned up once. This sequence joins TRBV27 and TRBJ1-2; 10 bases fit TRBD1. The V gene end was trimmed by 9 bases and the J gene end by 1 base; junction bases not matched to a gene: 23. Germline V gene sequence: CDR1 MNHEY, CDR2 SMNVEV (reference sequence). This CDR3 region has 20 residues. CDR3 nucleotides: TGTGCCAGTTATGTCGAAGTCCGTCCGGGACAGGGGATTTTTAACTATGGCTACACCTTC. This gives the protein CASYVEVRPGQGIFNYGYTF.

The chain couples TRBV4-3 to TRBJ1-4; the match to TRBD1 covers 7 bases. CDR3 size: 15 residues. V lost 0 bases, J lost 8 bases, and 6 bases stayed unmatched. The germline V gene encodes CDR1 LGHNA and CDR2 YSLEER. The DNA of the CDR3 is TGCGCCAGCAGCCAAGACGGCAGGGGGTCGGAAAAACTGTTTTTT. Translation gives CASSQDGRGSEKLFF.

The chain uses TRBV4-1 and TRBJ2-1; 8 bases agree with TRBD1. CDR3 length: 16 residues. The V gene's germline CDR1 is MGHRA and CDR2 YSYEKL. Unmatched junction bases numbered 6, after V lost 1 base and J lost 4 bases. The CDR3 region is CASSQGRDRYYNEQFF. The CDR3 DNA reads as TGCGCCAGCAGCCAAGGCCGGGACAGGTATTACAATGAGCAGTTCTTC.

The V call is TRBV9, the J call TRBJ2-5; 8 nucleotides align to TRBD2. The CDR3 consists of 14 residues. V shed 0 bases, J shed 4 bases, and the junction held 2 bases outside the gene matches. In germline, CDR1 is SGDLS, CDR2 YYNGEE. CDR3 nucleotides: TGTGCCAGCAGCGTAGCGGCGGGGGGAGAGACCCAGTACTTC. Translation: CASSVAAGGETQYF.

The chain recombines TRBV28 with TRBJ1-4; D is uncertain. The V gene's germline CDR1 is MDHEN and CDR2 SYDVKM. The CDR3 contains 17 residues. With 2 bases removed from V and 0 bases from J, the gap between germline ends came to 13 bases. CDR3 bases: TGTGCCAGCAGTTTACCCCCCGCGGGAGCAACTAATGAAAAACTGTTTTTT. It is translated as CASSLPPAGATNEKLFF.

The genes are TRBV11-2 and TRBJ2-7, with unresolved D. Looked up from germline, CDR1 is SGHAT and CDR2 is FQNNGV. With 0 bases removed from V and 2 bases from J, the gap between germline ends came to 11 bases. CDR3 length equals 15 residues. The CDR3 sequence is CASSLDPGLTYEQYF. Here the CDR3 DNA reads TGTGCCAGCAGCTTAGACCCAGGTCTTACCTACGAGCAGTACTTC.

This clone was seen a few times. The CDR3 bases are TGTGCCAGCTCACCAAGAAGGATTGTATACGAGCAGTACTTC. Its translation: CASSPRRIVYEQYF. The J gene is TRBJ2-7, the V gene TRBV18; D is ambiguous. V shed 2 bases and J shed 4 bases, with 12 bases lying between them. The CDR3 contains 14 residues. CDR1 KGHSH and CDR2 LQKENI come from the germline V gene.

The chain employs TRBV9 and TRBJ1-3; 7 bases align to TRBD1. V gave up 4 bases and J gave up 1 base; unmatched junction bases: 11. Germline V gives CDR1 SGDLS, CDR2 YYNGEE. CDR3 length: 17 amino acids. The CDR3 is CASSFGDSPFSGNTIYF. CDR3 nucleotides: TGTGCCAGCAGCTTTGGGGACAGTCCCTTTTCTGGAAACACCATATATTTT.

This rearrangement joins TRBV6-5 to TRBJ2-7; D possibly corresponds to TRBD1 (6 bases). Per the germline V gene, CDR1 is MNHEY and CDR2 is SVGAGI. This CDR3 comprises 14 residues. Between the trimmed V and J ends, which lost 2 bases and 6 bases, there was a span of 14 bases. The CDR3, as DNA: TGTGCCAGCAGTTACCAGGGGCTCAGGAGCGAGCAGTACTTC. Amino acids: CASSYQGLRSEQYF.

The rearrangement links TRBV15 to TRBJ2-6, with TRBD1 matching over 7 bases. Germline V gene lookup returns CDR1 LNHNV and CDR2 YYDKDF (reference sequence). The V and J ends lost 4 bases and 0 bases, in that order; junction bases with no gene match: 3. CDR3 length: 16 residues. As DNA, the CDR3 is TGTGCCACCAGCAACAGGGGCTACTCTGGGGCCAACGTCCTGACTTTC. Encoded protein: CATSNRGYSGANVLTF.

This clone showed up just a few times. The chain is built from TRBV6-6 and TRBJ1-5, with a tentative D call TRBD1 (6 bases). Trimming left V 6 bases short and J 7 bases short, with 16 bases between. CDR1 and CDR2 from the germline V gene are MNHNY and SVGAGI (reference sequence). The CDR3 is 14 residues long. Written as DNA, the CDR3 is TGTGCCAGCAGCCTACAGGGCCGAGGCCAGCCCCAGCATTTT. As protein: CASSLQGRGQPQHF.

The rearrangement uses TRBV10-2 and TRBJ2-3, with D possibly called TRBD1 or TRBD2 (5 bases each). V was trimmed by 8 bases and J by 4 bases, leaving 7 bases between them. The CDR3 runs 11 residues. Germline assignment: CDR1 WSHSY and CDR2 SAAADI. CDR3 sequence (DNA): TGCGCCAGCCTGGGGGCAGATACGCAGTATTTT. Protein: CASLGADTQYF.